Each of the 19 T cell receptor beta chains below was sequenced from the same sample in a study of cytomegalovirus exposure and HLA in healthy donors. PCR involved 60 Vbeta and 13 Jbeta primers. Only in-frame clones appear in the TCRdb table, and some are missing; sequencing was by immunoSEQ multiplex PCR. Seen here are fewer than 250,000 clones, more than 70% observed once, and the top ten hold about 1%. Input material: PBMCs. The receptors here all came from a woman aged 35 to 49 in good health and CMV-seronegative.

The CDR3 nucleotides are TGTGCCAGCAGGGGACTAGCGGGCAAAAACATTCAGTACTTC. Translated, it gives CASRGLAGKNIQYF. The chain couples TRBV2 to TRBJ2-4; 12 nucleotides align to TRBD2. This CDR3 contains 14 residues. Unmatched junction bases numbered 0, after V lost 6 bases and J lost 3 bases. Germline CDR1 SNHLY, CDR2 FYNNEI.

This sequence joins TRBV29-1 and TRBJ1-1, with D uncertain. The CDR3 length is 13 residues. V lost 7 bases and J lost 2, with 14 bases in between. Germline V CDR1 and CDR2: SQVTM, ANQGSEA. The CDR3 reads CSAARLSNTEAFF. The CDR3 DNA sequence: TGCAGCGCAGCGAGACTATCAAACACTGAAGCTTTCTTT. The full variable domain, rest sourced from reference TRBV29-1 and TRBJ1-1, is SAVISQKPSRDICQRGTSLTIQCQVDSQVTMMFWYRQQPGQSLTLIATANQGSEATYESGFVIDKFPISRPNLTFSTLTVSNMSPEDSSIYLCSAARLSNTEAFFGQGTRLTVV.

The chain employs TRBV9 and TRBJ2-3; 8 positions agree with TRBD2. V trimming: 3 bases; J trimming: 1 base; junction bases outside the gene matches: 4. CDR3 length: 15 residues. Per germline, CDR1 SGDLS and CDR2 YYNGEE. The CDR3, as DNA: TGTGCCAGCAGCGCCGGGACTAGTCGCACAGATACGCAGTATTTT. Protein: CASSAGTSRTDTQYF.

The CDR3 bases are TGTGCCAGCAGTTCACAGGGCTACGAGCAGTACTTC. Its protein product is CASSSQGYEQYF. This chain joins TRBV2 and TRBJ2-7; D might be TRBD1 (6 bases). V lost 5 bases and J 3 bases, leaving 8 bases between the germline ends. Germline V gene lookup returns CDR1 SNHLY and CDR2 FYNNEI. The CDR3 contains 12 residues.

The V gene is TRBV4-3, the J gene TRBJ2-3, with 8 positions matching TRBD1. Per germline, CDR1 LGHNA and CDR2 YSLEER. V shed 3 bases, J shed 5 bases, and the junction held 4 bases outside the gene matches. CDR3 length: 14 residues. This CDR3 reads CASSQTGARDTQYF. CDR3 coding DNA: TGCGCCAGCAGCCAGACAGGGGCAAGAGATACGCAGTATTTT.

The V and J genes are TRBV18 and TRBJ2-5; TRBD2 might be the D (6 bases). Per the germline V gene, CDR1 is KGHSH and CDR2 is LQKENI. CDR3 length: 16 residues. The germline V and J ends were trimmed by 6 bases and 4 bases, with 21 bases remaining between them. The CDR3 sequence is CASSLNSGGEGETQYF. In nucleotides, the CDR3 is TGTGCCAGCTCGCTTAATAGCGGAGGAGAAGGAGAGACCCAGTACTTC.

The chain combines TRBV27 with TRBJ1-5; 7 positions agree with TRBD1. Trimming at V came to 2 bases and at J to 4 bases, leaving 2 bases not matched to a gene. The CDR3 covers 14 residues. Germline V lookup: CDR1 MNHEY, CDR2 SMNVEV (reference sequence). The CDR3 here is CASSLAGGNQPQHF. The CDR3 nucleotides are TGTGCCAGCAGTTTAGCAGGGGGTAATCAGCCCCAGCATTTT.

The count of this clone is one. The chain employs TRBV7-6 and TRBJ2-1; TRBD2 matches 10 bases. CDR1 and CDR2 from the germline V gene are SGHVS and FNYEAQ. The CDR3 covers 16 residues. V trimming: 0 bases; J trimming: 4 bases; junction bases outside the gene matches: 3. Written as DNA, the CDR3 is TGTGCCAGCAGCTTAGCCCCAGCGGGGGGGTACAATGAGCAGTTCTTC. Translating it yields CASSLAPAGGYNEQFF. The full variable domain, its missing parts supplied by reference TRBV7-6 and TRBJ2-1, is GAGVSQSPRYKVTKRGQDVALRCDPISGHVSLYWYRQALGQGPEFLTYFNYEAQQDKSGLPNDRFSAERPEGSISTLTIQRTEQRDSAMYRCASSLAPAGGYNEQFFGPGTRLTVL.

The chain employs TRBV9 and TRBJ1-1; D remains ambiguous. The CDR3 contains 15 residues. Between the trimmed V and J ends, which lost 4 bases and 0 bases, there was a span of 13 bases. Germline CDR1 and CDR2: SGDLS and YYNGEE. The CDR3 region is CASSPTPGLNTEAFF. As DNA, the CDR3 is TGTGCCAGCAGCCCTACCCCAGGTTTGAACACTGAAGCTTTCTTT.

The rearrangement joins TRBV4-3 to TRBJ2-5, with TRBD2 matching 7 bases. The germline gives CDR1 LGHNA, CDR2 YSLEER. This CDR3 spans 15 amino acids. The trim removed 0 bases at V and 5 bases at J, leaving 6 bases unmatched. CDR3 sequence: CASSQEGREGETQYF. DNA for the CDR3: TGCGCCAGCAGCCAAGAGGGGAGGGAGGGGGAGACCCAGTACTTC.

This clone was seen a single time. The rearrangement joins TRBV27 to TRBJ2-7; tentatively, D is TRBD1 (6 bases). Germline V lookup: CDR1 MNHEY, CDR2 SMNVEV (reference sequence). The CDR3 extends over 19 amino acids. V was shortened by 3 bases and J by 3 bases, with 27 bases between the two germline ends. In DNA, the CDR3 is TGTGCCAGCAGTTTGGCACCGACAGGCAGGGTAGCCCCCCTCTACGAGCAGTACGTC. This gives the protein CASSLAPTGRVAPLYEQYV.

As concerns this clone: The junction and the germline gene differ at one end; a read error may be behind it. The J gene is TRBJ2-7, the V gene TRBV7-9; D may be TRBD2 (6 bases). Germline V gene lookup returns CDR1 SEHNR and CDR2 FQNEAQ (reference sequence). The length of the CDR3 is 13 residues. CDR3 region: CSSSVGGVYEQYF. In nucleotides, the CDR3 is TGTTCCAGCAGCGTCGGGGGAGTCTACGAGCAGTACTTC. The full variable domain, in which reference TRBV7-9 and TRBJ2-7 provide the parts outside the CDR3, is DTGVSQNPRHKITKRGQNVTFRCDPISEHNRLYWYRQTLGQGPEFLTYFQNEAQLEKSRLLSDRFSAERPKGSFSTLEIQRTEQGDSAMYLCSSSVGGVYEQYFGPGTRLTVT.

The chain employs TRBV6-1 and TRBJ1-2, with D possibly matching TRBD1 (5 bases). The germline V gene encodes CDR1 MNHNS and CDR2 SASEGT. This CDR3 region has 14 residues. Deletions cut 7 bases from V and 2 bases from J, with 14 bases between. CDR3 amino acids: CASTPTGLNYGYTF. CDR3 sequence (DNA): TGTGCCAGCACCCCGACGGGACTCAACTATGGCTACACCTTC.

V usage is TRBV11-3 and J usage is TRBJ2-1; D remains unclear. The CDR3 sequence is 11 residues long. CDR1 and CDR2 (germline): SGHNT, YENEEA. With 3 bases removed from V and 6 bases from J, the gap between germline ends came to 3 bases. The CDR3, as DNA: TGTGCCAGCAGCTTGAGCAATGAGCAGTTCTTC. Protein: CASSLSNEQFF.

V and J are TRBV7-9 and TRBJ1-3, with 8 nucleotides matching TRBD1. The CDR3 length is 17 residues. V lost 5 bases, J lost 0 bases, and 9 bases stayed unmatched. The germline gives CDR1 SEHNR, CDR2 FQNEAQ (reference sequence). As DNA, the CDR3 is TGTGCCAGCAGCGTACAGGGGGATTACCTCTCTGGAAACACCATATATTTT. Residues: CASSVQGDYLSGNTIYF.

This chain joins TRBV10-3 and TRBJ2-2, with D possibly being TRBD2 (6 bases). The CDR3 runs to 16 residues. Trimming left V 0 bases short and J 1 base short, with 9 bases between. The germline gives CDR1 ENHRY, CDR2 SYGVKD. CDR3 residues: CAISESGGLNTGELFF. The CDR3 DNA sequence: TGTGCCATCAGTGAGTCAGGAGGGCTGAACACCGGGGAGCTGTTTTTT.

The genes are TRBV19 and TRBJ1-4; D is unclear. The V end lost 7 bases, the J end lost 1 base, and 13 bases lay between the germline ends. In germline, CDR1 is LNHDA, CDR2 SQIVND (reference sequence). CDR3 length equals 15 residues. CDR3 amino acids: CASKWQAITNEKLFF. CDR3 coding DNA: TGTGCCAGTAAATGGCAGGCAATAACTAATGAAAAACTGTTTTTT.

The V call is TRBV14, the J call TRBJ1-2; D gene uncertain. The CDR3 has 17 amino acids. V lost 1 base and J 0 bases, leaving 15 bases between the germline ends. Germline loops: CDR1 SGHDN, CDR2 FVKESK. The CDR3 nucleotides read TGTGCCAGCAGCCAAGGTATCGGGTCAGTCGCTAACTATGGCTACACCTTC. Protein sequence: CASSQGIGSVANYGYTF.

This chain joins TRBV7-2 and TRBJ2-6, with 8 bases aligning to TRBD1. Germline loops: CDR1 SGHTA, CDR2 FQGNSA. CDR3 size: 19 residues. With V trimmed by 1 base and J by 2 bases, 10 bases remained unmatched. DNA of the CDR3: TGTGCCAGCAGCTTAGTCAGATTGGACAGGGAGCCTGGGGCCAACGTCCTGACTTTC. This encodes CASSLVRLDREPGANVLTF.